This is a list of T cell receptor beta chains from one sample in a study of OX40 agonist ivuxolimab in advanced cancers. TCRdb's table, derived via immunoSEQ multiplex PCR, lists solely in-frame clones and lacks some. Of 20,000 to 30,000 clones in the sample, 88% are singletons; the top ten hold 25% to 35%. Sequencing used CD4+ or CD8+ T cells sorted from blood, obtained in a trial of the OX40 agonist ivuxolimab. These receptors were collected from an adult with an advanced solid tumor such as melanoma, head and neck, liver or kidney cancer. The CDR3 runs from the conserved cysteine through the conserved F or W. A D gene is named only where the DNA matches it firmly. The listing skips clone size in some rows; elsewhere it reads once, few, many or a size class.

size,J,V,D,CDR3,DNA
-,TRBJ1-2,TRBV7-2,TRBD1,CASSLGSDRRDYGYTF,TGTGCCAGCAGCTTGGGCTCGGACAGGAGAGACTATGGCTACACCTTC
-,TRBJ1-5,TRBV4-2,-,CASSPGQFLGNQPQHF,TGTGCCAGCAGCCCGGGACAATTCTTGGGCAATCAGCCCCAGCATTTT
-,TRBJ1-2,TRBV27,TRBD1,CASSSSFRGYNTF,TGTGCCAGCAGTTCCTCGTTCAGGGGGTACAACACCTTC
-,TRBJ2-5,TRBV5-1,TRBD2,CASSPRRSSSGSEETQYF,TGCGCCAGCAGCCCCCGTCGGTCGTCTAGCGGGAGTGAAGAGACCCAGTACTTC
-,TRBJ2-1,TRBV9,-,CASSDRYLGEQFF,TGTGCCAGCAGCGACCGGTATTTAGGTGAGCAGTTCTTC
-,TRBJ1-1,TRBV12-5,-,CASGLGRTEAFF,TGTGCTAGTGGTTTAGGGCGGACTGAAGCTTTCTTT
-,TRBJ2-5,TRBV11-2,-,CASSPSFSGETQYF,TGTGCCAGCAGCCCAAGCTTTAGTGGAGAGACCCAGTACTTC
medium-sized,TRBJ1-6,TRBV5-5,-,CASSSAVERPYNSPLHF,TGTGCCAGCAGCTCGGCAGTAGAAAGGCCCTATAATTCACCCCTCCACTTT
-,TRBJ1-1,TRBV6-1,-,CASSVAGEAFF,TGTGCCAGCAGTGTTGCCGGTGAAGCTTTCTTT
few,TRBJ2-5,TRBV29-1,TRBD1,CSVGLSGQGRETQYF,TGCAGCGTGGGATTATCGGGACAGGGTCGAGAGACCCAGTACTTC
-,TRBJ2-3,TRBV9,-,CASSPTWDFTDTQYF,TGTGCCAGCAGCCCAACCTGGGATTTCACAGATACGCAGTATTTT
-,TRBJ1-2,TRBV29-1,-,CSVERGSTLGGYTF,TGCAGCGTTGAAAGGGGTTCGACCTTAGGGGGCTACACCTTC
-,TRBJ2-7,TRBV5-4,TRBD2,CASSLELAAAPYEQYF,TGTGCCAGCAGCTTGGAACTAGCGGCAGCCCCATACGAGCAGTACTTC
few,TRBJ1-2,TRBV5-8,TRBD1,CASSIPRQGAWGGYTF,TGTGCCAGCAGCATCCCCCGACAGGGGGCATGGGGTGGCTACACCTTC
-,TRBJ2-3,TRBV7-2,-,CASSWDENSNTQYF,TGTGCCAGCAGTTGGGACGAGAATTCAAATACGCAGTATTTT
-,TRBJ1-2,TRBV28,-,CASSLGDLGYGYTF,TGTGCCAGCAGTTTAGGGGATCTGGGCTATGGCTACACCTTC
-,TRBJ1-1,TRBV27,TRBD1,CASRSWTGRMNTEAFF,TGTGCCAGCAGATCCTGGACAGGCAGAATGAACACTGAAGCTTTCTTT
-,TRBJ2-2,TRBV11-3,-,CASSRGTYTGELFF,TGTGCCAGCAGCCGGGGCACGTACACCGGGGAGCTGTTTTTT
-,TRBJ1-4,TRBV7-6,-,CASSLVQGTLFF,TGTGCCAGCAGCTTAGTACAGGGCACACTGTTTTTT
-,TRBJ2-7,TRBV19,-,CASSSRDTAYEQYF,TGTGCCAGTAGTTCCCGAGACACGGCCTACGAGCAGTACTTC
-,TRBJ2-6,TRBV5-6,-,CASSLSGSGANVLTF,TGTGCCAGCAGCTTATCAGGCTCTGGGGCCAACGTCCTGACTTTC
few,TRBJ1-5,TRBV10-3,-,CAISQGQNQPQHF,TGTGCCATCAGTCAGGGACAAAATCAGCCCCAGCATTTT
-,TRBJ2-5,TRBV21-1,-,CASSRCCYTFSETQYF,TGTGCCAGCAGTCGGTGTTGCTACACTTTCTCTGAGACCCAGTACTTC
-,TRBJ2-7,TRBV28,-,CASSSGARVGF,TGTGCCAGCAGTTCCGGGGCCAGGGTGGGGTTC
-,TRBJ1-5,TRBV9,-,CASSAGAGNQPQHF,TGTGCCAGCAGCGCAGGGGCCGGCAATCAGCCCCAGCATTTT
-,TRBJ2-7,TRBV6-4,TRBD2,CASSQTSGGALDEQYF,TGTGCCAGCAGCCAGACTAGCGGGGGGGCCCTAGACGAGCAGTACTTC
-,TRBJ1-6,TRBV27,TRBD1,CASSWTGTGNSPLHF,TGTGCCAGCAGTTGGACAGGGACTGGGAATTCACCCCTCCACTTT
-,TRBJ1-1,TRBV10-2,-,CASSERRNTEAFF,TGCGCCAGCAGTGAACGGAGGAACACTGAAGCTTTCTTT
-,TRBJ1-5,TRBV12-5,TRBD1,CASGSGQGAYQPQHF,TGTGCTAGTGGTTCCGGACAGGGGGCCTACCAGCCCCAGCATTTT
-,TRBJ2-7,TRBV10-3,-,CAISQGYEQYF,TGTGCCATCAGCCAGGGCTACGAGCAGTACTTC
-,TRBJ1-3,TRBV4-1,TRBD1,CASSHYAPSRTGVSGNTIYF,TGCGCCAGCAGCCACTATGCTCCTTCACGGACAGGAGTCTCTGGAAACACCATATATTTT
-,TRBJ1-6,TRBV10-3,-,CAISGGQSNNSPLHF,TGTGCCATCAGTGGCGGTCAGTCCAACAATTCACCCCTCCACTTT
-,TRBJ2-7,TRBV11-2,-,CASSPGQGGGSYEQYF,TGTGCCAGCAGCCCCGGACAGGGCGGGGGATCCTACGAGCAGTACTTC
-,TRBJ1-1,TRBV5-6,-,CASSLGGMNTEAFF,TGTGCCAGCAGCTTGGGCGGAATGAACACTGAAGCTTTCTTT
-,TRBJ1-4,TRBV28,-,CASSSPLGTPLEKLFF,TGTGCCAGCAGTTCCCCCCTTGGGACCCCTCTTGAAAAACTGTTTTTT
-,TRBJ1-5,TRBV19,-,CASSILSGDLNQPQHF,TGTGCCAGTAGTATACTTTCGGGGGACCTTAATCAGCCCCAGCATTTT
-,TRBJ2-5,TRBV4-2,TRBD2,CASSQRGGETQYF,TGTGCCAGCAGCCAAAGGGGAGGGGAGACCCAGTACTTC
-,TRBJ2-7,TRBV29-1,-,CSVGHLGAQKYEQYF,TGCAGCGTTGGGCATCTGGGGGCGCAAAAGTACGAGCAGTACTTC
-,TRBJ2-3,TRBV5-1,-,CASSLASRGTDTQYF,TGCGCCAGCAGCTTGGCCTCACGAGGCACAGATACGCAGTATTTT
-,TRBJ1-1,TRBV28,TRBD1,CASSLEGQGNTEAFF,TGTGCCAGCAGTTTAGAGGGACAGGGTAACACTGAAGCTTTCTTT
-,TRBJ2-1,TRBV19,-,CASSIDGGTGAYNEQFF,TGTGCCAGTAGTATCGATGGGGGTACAGGTGCCTACAATGAGCAGTTCTTC
once,TRBJ2-1,TRBV29-1,-,CSVEPHPRDKQFF,TGCAGCGTTGAACCCCACCCCAGGGACAAGCAGTTCTTC
-,TRBJ1-6,TRBV7-9,TRBD1,CASSERQGNSPLHF,TGTGCCAGCAGCGAGCGACAGGGAAATTCACCCCTCCACTTT
-,TRBJ2-6,TRBV7-9,-,CARTSSVFGTGANVLTF,TGTGCCCGAACGTCTTCAGTTTTCGGGACTGGGGCCAACGTCCTGACTTTC
-,TRBJ1-3,TRBV19,-,CASSPGHGNTIYF,TGTGCCAGTAGTCCAGGGCATGGAAACACCATATATTTT
-,TRBJ2-1,TRBV7-8,-,CASSSPGNNEQFF,TGTGCCAGCAGTAGTCCAGGGAACAATGAGCAGTTCTTC
-,TRBJ1-2,TRBV28,-,CASSCYTF,TGTGCCAGCAGCTGCTACACCTTC
once,TRBJ1-1,TRBV5-1,-,CASNMVPGAEAFF,TGCGCCAGCAACATGGTACCGGGGGCTGAAGCTTTCTTT
-,TRBJ1-6,TRBV4-1,-,CASSQEEVGASPLHF,TGCGCCAGCAGCCAAGAGGAGGTTGGGGCTTCACCCCTCCACTTT
-,TRBJ2-5,TRBV11-3,TRBD1,CASSIRGDRGRETQYF,TGTGCCAGCAGCATCCGAGGGGACAGGGGCCGAGAGACCCAGTACTTC
-,TRBJ2-7,TRBV7-6,-,CASSPSGTGGGLEQYF,TGTGCCAGCAGCCCCAGCGGGACAGGAGGAGGGCTCGAGCAGTACTTC
-,TRBJ1-2,TRBV2,TRBD1,CASSQDRGLNYGYTF,TGTGCCAGCAGTCAAGACAGGGGGTTGAACTATGGCTACACCTTC
-,TRBJ1-6,TRBV6-6,-,CASRIIPPMDSPLHF,TGTGCCAGCAGGATAATACCCCCGATGGACTCACCCCTCCACTTT
-,TRBJ2-7,TRBV6-6,TRBD1,CASSLGQGAYEQYF,TGTGCCAGCAGCCTGGGACAGGGGGCTTACGAGCAGTACTTC
-,TRBJ2-7,TRBV27,-,CASSFRDGGITYEQYF,TGTGCCAGCAGTTTCAGAGATGGAGGGATTACCTACGAGCAGTACTTC